The entry below gives a single T cell receptor (beta chain) sequence along with its context. Its antigen is unknown. The sample holds no much larger clone one base away, and base qualities are not on file. This sample is drawn from a study of cytomegalovirus exposure and HLA in healthy donors listed by TCRdb under 2017. Notes on the research overall: The roughly 670 repertoires of the first cohort and the 110 or so validation repertoires were produced on the same platform, according to a later analysis. In addition to the first cohort of 666 subjects, a separate validation cohort of 120 different subjects was used. The study combined high-throughput TCR immunosequencing, statistical association of individual TCRs with disease status, and machine learning to predict cytomegalovirus infection status. The study was designed to test whether signatures of past pathogen exposure could be identified by cataloging public T cell receptors.

The full study reports these points: The study gave a list of 150 to 200 TCR beta chains associated with cytomegalovirus. In vitro tests confirmed that a few of the cytomegalovirus-associated TCR beta chains recognize cytomegalovirus antigens. The classifier was reported to diagnose cytomegalovirus status with high specificity and sensitivity in both the original and validation cohorts. The validation cohort had no HLA typing available for a later analysis, so co-occurrence within that cohort was assessed over all 120 repertoires. While some public TCRs were present in many individuals, most TCR sequences turned up only very rarely across donors. A later analysis found that TCRs clustered in the first cohort also tended to co-occur in the 110 or so validation repertoires, with just under 95% of cluster scores above 0. It was suggested by the authors that the approach could potentially be generalized to other disease states and immunological phenotypes.

The CDR3 holds 16 amino acids from the cysteine to the phenylalanine. Only CDR3 DNA remains: 48 bases, in frame from the first base. Trimming at the junction amounts to 4 bases on V and 2 bases on J, and the germline ends lie 19 bases apart. The germline V gene supplies CDR1 SGHDT and CDR2 YYEEEE. Donors formed part of the validation cohort, which comprised 120 subjects and was distinct from the first cohort of under 850 subjects. Libraries were constructed by the immunoSEQ multiplex PCR assay. As for the original processing: To diagnose cytomegalovirus status from the catalog of TCR beta chain sequences, a statistical classification framework was built. TCRdb took over this immuneACCESS table, retaining in-frame rearrangements with V and J assigned. Such tables are incomplete; in checked studies, under half of the missing clones stem from an unresolved V gene, and the remainder is unexplained. That table gives V, J and clone size, and the DNA gave D and trimming. A total of roughly 120,000 clones appear in this sample, approximately 94% of them only once. The ten largest account for 1% to 1.5% of the sample.

The receptor chain draws on TRBV5-6 and TRBJ2-7; D gene: possibly TRBD1, on 5 matching bases. The clonotype comes from a woman younger than 35 in good health and CMV-seronegative. The specimen was PBMCs. In nucleotide form, the sequence is TGTGCCAGCAGCCTCCTAACAGGATGGGCGACCTACGAGCAGTACTTC. Its coded protein is CASSLLTGWATYEQYF. Supplemented by the reference TRBV5-6 and TRBJ2-7 proteins around the CDR3, the complete variable domain is DAGVTQSPTHLIKTRGQQVTLRCSPKSGHDTVSWYQQALGQGPQFIFQYYEEEERQRGNFPDRFSGHQFPNYSSELNVNALLLGDSALYLCASSLLTGWATYEQYFGPGTRLTVT.